This T cell receptor (beta chain) was sequenced during a study of radiotherapy plus CTLA-4 blockade in lung cancer. In this sample, this clone turned up a few times. Its cognate antigen is unknown. The CDR3 runs to 15 residues. Germline V lookup: CDR1 SNHLY, CDR2 FYNNEI. The repertoire was sequenced with immunoSEQ multiplex PCR; TCRdb's copy has only in-frame clones and lacks some. This table holds around 80,000 clones, around 79% found once. Findings of the study overall: With interferon-beta, early dynamics of blood T cell clones were reported to best predict response.

The chain uses TRBV2 and TRBJ2-5, with 8 bases identical to TRBD1. The J call may be mistaken, given a closer DNA end match to TRBJ2-7. The receptor's source is a human donor with non-small cell lung cancer whose response to radiotherapy plus ipilimumab could not be evaluated. Some clones in this sample may be carry-over from other donors' samples. Sample: peripheral blood, taken from a patient treated with radiotherapy plus ipilimumab. The CDR3 loop reads CASRPSGTGGYEQYF. Here the CDR3 DNA reads TGTGCCAGCAGGCCCTCCGGGACAGGAGGCTACGAGCAGTACTTC.